The 11 T cell receptor beta chains below all came from one sample that was sequenced in a study of neoadjuvant anti-PD-1 for oral cavity cancer. The data were produced by immunoSEQ multiplex PCR, yet TCRdb's version contains in-frame clones alone and is incomplete. The sample has some 14,000 clones, roughly 70% seen once. Time point indicated: after neoadjuvant nivolumab, at surgical resection. Sequenced here: PBMCs, sampled after nivolumab (anti-PD-1) treatment. These receptors were collected from a person between 40 and 80 years old with oral cavity squamous cell carcinoma.

The CDR3 nucleotides read TGTGCCAGCAGTTTTGGGGCAGGGCTCGAAGCTTTCTTT. Residues: CASSFGAGLEAFF. V usage is TRBV27 and J usage is TRBJ1-1; TRBD1 might be the D (5 bases). V lost 3 bases, J lost 8 bases, and 13 bases lay in between. Germline CDR1 is MNHEY and CDR2 is SMNVEV (reference sequence). The CDR3 length is 13 residues.

The chain has TRBV7-9 and TRBJ1-4; D might be TRBD1 (5 bases). Germline loops: CDR1 SEHNR, CDR2 FQNEAQ (reference sequence). Trimming shortened V by 7 bases and J by 8 bases, and 14 bases separated the two germline ends. The CDR3 contains 13 residues. CDR3 residues: CASNQQVTEKLFF. The CDR3 nucleotides are TGTGCCAGCAACCAACAGGTCACCGAAAAACTGTTTTTT.

This clone was picked up a small number of times. The chain links TRBV7-9 to TRBJ2-7, with D hard to call. The CDR3 is 13 amino acids. Germline CDR1 is SEHNR and CDR2 is FQNEAQ (reference sequence). The V end lost 2 bases, the J end lost 3 bases, and 8 bases lay between the germline ends. This CDR3 is CASSLIGSYEQYF. In DNA form, the CDR3 reads TGTGCCAGCAGCTTAATAGGCAGCTACGAGCAGTACTTC.

This rearrangement joins TRBV4-1 to TRBJ2-5; TRBD2 might be the D (5 bases). Germline V gene sequence: CDR1 MGHRA, CDR2 YSYEKL. V shed 4 bases and J shed 2 bases, with 8 bases lying between them. The CDR3 contains 13 residues. Written as DNA, the CDR3 is TGCGCCAGCAGCCTCGGGATTCAAGAGACCCAGTACTTC. This codes for CASSLGIQETQYF.

The gene calls are TRBV19 and TRBJ1-2, with 7 bases identical to TRBD1. J was trimmed by 5 bases and V by 6 bases; bases with no gene match: 9. This CDR3 contains 14 residues. Germline CDR1 LNHDA, CDR2 SQIVND (reference sequence). DNA of the CDR3: TGTGCCAGTAGGGGAGGGACAGCTTTATATGGCTACACCTTC. Protein sequence: CASRGGTALYGYTF. Full variable domain (rest looked up from reference TRBV19 and TRBJ1-2): DGGITQSPKYLFRKEGQNVTLSCEQNLNHDAMYWYRQDPGQGLRLIYYSQIVNDFQKGDIAEGYSVSREKKESFPLTVTSAQKNPTAFYLCASRGGTALYGYTFGSGTRLTVV.

The rearrangement links TRBV27 to TRBJ2-5, with 8 nucleotides matching TRBD1. CDR1 MNHEY and CDR2 SMNVEV come from the germline V gene (reference sequence). V lost 0 bases, J lost 3 bases, and 6 bases stayed unmatched. This CDR3 has 16 residues. Here the CDR3 DNA reads TGTGCCAGCAGTTTATCGAGGCAGGGGGCGAAAGAGACCCAGTACTTC. This translates into CASSLSRQGAKETQYF.

The chain has TRBV27 and TRBJ2-5; 11 bases map to TRBD2. The CDR3 has 15 residues. The germline CDR1 and CDR2 sequences are MNHEY and SMNVEV (reference sequence). The trim removed 6 bases at V and 5 bases at J, leaving 8 bases unmatched. The CDR3 sequence: CASRTLAGGVETQYF. The CDR3, as DNA: TGTGCCAGCAGAACCCTAGCGGGAGGTGTTGAGACCCAGTACTTC.

This clone occurred a few times. The chain links TRBV10-3 to TRBJ1-1, with D unclear. The ends were cut back, 6 bases at V and 1 base at J, with 6 bases in the middle. CDR1 and CDR2 (germline): ENHRY, SYGVKD. The CDR3 extends over 12 amino acids. The CDR3 here is CAIRGSNTEAFF. The CDR3 DNA follows: TGTGCCATCAGAGGCTCGAACACTGAAGCTTTCTTT.

The chain uses TRBV5-1 and TRBJ2-1; D might be TRBD1 (6 bases). CDR1 is SGHRS and CDR2 is YFSETQ in the germline V gene. Trimming took 4 bases from V and 3 from J, leaving 14 bases between them. The CDR3 runs to 15 residues. The CDR3 region is CASSLEGTNYNEQFF. CDR3 nucleotides: TGCGCCAGCAGCCTAGAGGGGACAAACTACAATGAGCAGTTCTTC.

V usage is TRBV29-1 and J usage is TRBJ1-2; 10 bases agree with TRBD1. This CDR3 is 11 amino acids long. Germline-derived CDR1 and CDR2 are SQVTM and ANQGSEA. V dropped 6 bases and J dropped 6; count of bases not matched to a gene: 1. DNA of the CDR3: TGCAGCGTGGGACAGGGGAATGGCTACACCTTC. Its translation is CSVGQGNGYTF.

The rearrangement joins TRBV5-4 to TRBJ1-3, with 8 bases lining up with TRBD1. Germline loops: CDR1 SGHNT, CDR2 YYREEE (reference sequence). The CDR3 spans 16 residues. The trim removed 2 bases at V and 4 bases at J, leaving 8 bases unmatched. The CDR3 nucleotides are TGTGCCAGCAGCTTATCAAGGACAGGGTTCGGAAACACCATATATTTT. It codes for CASSLSRTGFGNTIYF.